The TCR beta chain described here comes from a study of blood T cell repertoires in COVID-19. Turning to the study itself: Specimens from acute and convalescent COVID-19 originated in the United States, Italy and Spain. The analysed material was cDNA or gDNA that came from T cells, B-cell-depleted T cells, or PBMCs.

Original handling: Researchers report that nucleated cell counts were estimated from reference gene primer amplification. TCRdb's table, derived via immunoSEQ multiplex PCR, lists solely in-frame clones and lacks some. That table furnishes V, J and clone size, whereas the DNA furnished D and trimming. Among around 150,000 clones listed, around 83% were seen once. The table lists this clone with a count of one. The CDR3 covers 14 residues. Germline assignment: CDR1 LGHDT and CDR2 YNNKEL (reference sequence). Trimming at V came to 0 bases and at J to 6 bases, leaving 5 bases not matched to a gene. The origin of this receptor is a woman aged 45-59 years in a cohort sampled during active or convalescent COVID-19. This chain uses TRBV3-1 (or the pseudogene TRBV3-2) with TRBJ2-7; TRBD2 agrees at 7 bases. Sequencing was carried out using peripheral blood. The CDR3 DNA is TGTGCCAGCAGCCAAGATGGGGGGGTTCGCGAGCAGTACTTC. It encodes CASSQDGGVREQYF.